This is a list of T cell receptor beta chains from one sample in a study of CD8+CD57+ T cells in acquired aplastic anemia. TCRdb analysed the reads with MiXCR anew, one entry per CDR3 protein. The table lists a few hundred thousand distinct CDR3 sequences, approximately 56% of them singletons. The sequenced material came from sorted CD4+, CD8+, or CD8+CD57+ T cells (not recorded which) from PBMCs. These receptors were collected from a human donor with severe aplastic anemia or a healthy control (not recorded which). The CDR3 runs from the conserved cysteine through the conserved F or W. A D gene is named only where the DNA matches it firmly. The size field is filled for only some rows; it gives once, few, many or a size class.

d_call	v_call	j_call	clone_size	cdr3_aa	cdr3_nt
NA	TRBV24-1	TRBJ1-3	NA	CATSDSGTLSGNTIYF	TGTGCCACCAGTGATTCTGGGACACTCTCTGGAAACACCATATATTTT
NA	TRBV10-3	TRBJ1-1	many	CAISEQGVVTEAFF	TGTGCCATCAGTGAACAAGGGGTGGTCACTGAAGCTTTCTTT
NA	TRBV5-8	TRBJ2-7	many	CASSLVGGRAYEQYF	TGTGCCAGCAGCTTGGTGGGGGGCAGGGCCTACGAGCAGTACTTC
TRBD1	TRBV5-6	TRBJ2-3	many	CASSARTGGTDTQYF	TGTGCCAGCAGCGCAAGGACAGGGGGGACAGATACGCAGTATTTT
NA	TRBV10-3	TRBJ2-1	few	CAISEQGTSYNEQFF	TGTGCCATCAGTGAACAGGGGACTTCCTACAATGAGCAGTTCTTC
NA	TRBV9	TRBJ2-3	NA	CASSVMLTDTQYF	TGTGCCAGCAGCGTGATGCTCACAGATACGCAGTATTTT
TRBD1	TRBV28	TRBJ1-1	NA	CASRGNRGQDTEAFF	TGTGCCAGCAGGGGGAACAGGGGGCAGGACACTGAAGCTTTCTTT
TRBD1	TRBV6-1	TRBJ1-6	many	CASSGGTGGSYNSPLHF	TGTGCCAGCAGTGGGGGGACAGGGGGCTCCTATAATTCACCCCTCCACTTT
TRBD1	TRBV7-2	TRBJ2-2	NA	CASSLVGQDRGELFF	TGTGCCAGCAGCTTGGTGGGACAGGACCGCGGGGAGCTGTTTTTT
NA	TRBV2	TRBJ2-1	NA	CASRARTRTYNEQFF	TGTGCCAGCAGAGCGCGGACCAGGACCTACAATGAGCAGTTCTTC
NA	TRBV7-9	TRBJ2-1	NA	CASSQEPWGEQFF	TGCGCCAGCAGCCAAGAACCGTGGGGTGAGCAGTTCTTC
TRBD2	TRBV4-2	TRBJ2-2	NA	CASSHRREAGGPGAGELFF	TGTGCCAGCAGCCACCGGCGGGAGGCGGGGGGGCCTGGGGCCGGGGAGCTGTTTTTT
TRBD1	TRBV7-2	TRBJ1-1	NA	CASSSRQGLVAFF	TGTGCCAGCAGCTCCCGACAGGGCCTCGTAGCTTTCTTT
NA	TRBV4-3	TRBJ1-6	NA	CASSQDKGHYNSPLHF	TGCGCCAGCAGCCAAGATAAGGGACACTATAATTCACCCCTCCACTTT
NA	TRBV20-1	TRBJ2-7	NA	CSARGPRDYEQYF	TGCAGTGCTCGGGGACCCCGGGACTACGAGCAGTACTTC
TRBD1	TRBV4-1	TRBJ2-5	NA	CASSHQGTGQETQYF	TGCGCCAGCAGCCATCAGGGGACAGGCCAAGAGACCCAGTACTTC
NA	TRBV24-1	TRBJ2-1	NA	CATSDLDSPQFF	TGTGCCACCAGTGATTTGGACAGCCCTCAGTTCTTC
TRBD1	TRBV7-9	TRBJ1-2	NA	CASSLMGAGQGPYGYTF	TGTGCCAGCAGCTTAATGGGTGCGGGACAGGGCCCCTATGGCTACACCTTC
NA	TRBV29-1	TRBJ1-1	NA	CSVEDSVWGSNTEAFF	TGCAGCGTTGAAGATTCGGTTTGGGGTAGCAACACTGAAGCTTTCTTT
NA	TRBV5-4	TRBJ1-6	NA	CASSRMGTDYNSPLHF	TGTGCCAGCAGCCGAATGGGGACCGACTATAATTCACCCCTCCACTTT
NA	TRBV24-1	TRBJ1-3	NA	CATSDGTRSGNTIYF	TGTGCCACCAGTGACGGCACTCGCTCTGGAAACACCATATATTTT
TRBD2	TRBV7-8	TRBJ2-7	NA	CASTKTSGSYEQYF	TGTGCCAGCACCAAGACTAGCGGGAGTTACGAGCAGTACTTC
NA	TRBV29-1	TRBJ1-6	once	CSGTSVANSPLHF	TGCAGCGGAACCTCGGTTGCGAATTCACCCCTCCACTTT
NA	TRBV6-5	TRBJ2-5	many	CASTLTGSETQYF	TGTGCCAGCACCCTCACAGGATCCGAGACCCAGTACTTC
NA	TRBV6-5	TRBJ2-2	many	CASSYGFWGDGELFF	TGTGCCAGCAGTTACGGGTTTTGGGGGGACGGGGAGCTGTTTTTT
NA	TRBV7-3	TRBJ1-5	NA	CASSSLQGQPQHF	TGTGCCAGCAGCTCACTACAAGGTCAGCCCCAGCATTTT
NA	TRBV7-3	TRBJ2-3	many	CASSPKGGGDTQYF	TGTGCCAGCAGCCCTAAAGGGGGTGGAGATACGCAGTATTTT
NA	TRBV10-3	TRBJ1-1	NA	CAISESPVGAGEAFF	TGTGCCATCAGTGAGTCGCCTGTGGGGGCAGGTGAAGCTTTCTTT
TRBD1	TRBV7-9	TRBJ1-1	NA	CASSLIAGTGPFF	TGTGCCAGCAGTTTAATAGCGGGGACAGGGCCTTTCTTT
TRBD2	TRBV20-1	TRBJ2-5	few	CSARVGRVSSGRETQYF	TGCAGTGCTAGAGTGGGTCGGGTGTCTAGCGGGAGGGAGACCCAGTACTTC
TRBD1	TRBV4-1	TRBJ1-6	NA	CASSQRDRSGSPLHF	TGCGCCAGCAGCCAGAGGGACAGGTCAGGTTCACCCCTCCACTTT
NA	TRBV4-2	TRBJ2-3	many	CASSQGEGGGTDTQYF	TGTGCCAGCAGCCAAGGTGAGGGGGGCGGCACAGATACGCAGTATTTT
NA	TRBV7-2	TRBJ2-7	NA	CASSLPSRQRTSSYEQYF	TGTGCCAGCAGCTTGCCTAGTCGACAGCGAACCAGCTCCTACGAGCAGTACTTC
TRBD1	TRBV19	TRBJ2-6	few	CASSAFPTGSSGANVLTF	TGTGCCAGTAGTGCCTTCCCGACAGGGAGCTCTGGGGCCAACGTCCTGACTTTC
NA	TRBV11-2	TRBJ2-6	NA	CASSYSCHSSGANVLTF	TGTGCCAGCAGTTACTCGTGTCACAGCTCTGGGGCCAACGTCCTGACTTTC
NA	TRBV24-1	TRBJ2-1	NA	CATSDLGAGHSYNEQFF	TGTGCCACCAGTGATTTGGGAGCTGGTCACTCCTACAATGAGCAGTTCTTC
NA	TRBV20-1	TRBJ2-5	few	CSARIWTETQYF	TGCAGTGCTAGGATATGGACGGAGACCCAGTACTTC
NA	TRBV5-4	TRBJ2-5	NA	CASSLSGIQETQYF	TGTGCCAGCAGCTTGTCTGGGATACAAGAGACCCAGTACTTC
NA	TRBV19	TRBJ1-2	NA	CASNLFGARGYTF	TGTGCCAGTAATCTATTCGGAGCGCGGGGCTACACCTTC
NA	TRBV19	TRBJ1-5	many	CASSPFGGGGQPQHF	TGTGCCAGTAGTCCCTTTGGCGGAGGGGGTCAGCCCCAGCATTTT
NA	TRBV25-1	TRBJ1-1	few	CASSDLGIGNTEAFF	TGTGCCAGCAGTGACCTCGGGATAGGGAACACTGAAGCTTTCTTT
TRBD1	TRBV12-3/TRBV12-4	TRBJ1-1	many	CASSPTGVDTEAFF	TGTGCCAGCAGCCCCACAGGGGTGGACACTGAAGCTTTCTTT
NA	TRBV7-3	TRBJ1-4	NA	CASSLYRTATNEKLFF	TGTGCCAGCAGCCTCTACCGGACAGCGACTAATGAAAAACTGTTTTTT
NA	TRBV7-9	TRBJ2-5	NA	CASSRTSPSQETQYF	TGTGCCAGCAGCCGAACTAGCCCATCCCAAGAGACCCAGTACTTC